The entry below gives a single T cell receptor beta chain sequence along with its context. The data belong to a study of blood T cell repertoires in COVID-19. CDR1 and CDR2 from the germline V gene are MNHNS and SASEGT. Trimming at V came to 2 bases and at J to 9 bases, leaving 10 bases not matched to a gene. The CDR3 sequence is 16 residues long. Original handling: Estimates of nucleated cell counts were drawn from the amplification of reference gene primers. The table came from immunoSEQ multiplex PCR; TCRdb's copy has only in-frame clones and leaves some out. Clone size and the V and J calls come from that table; the DNA yielded D and trimming. The sample has around 180,000 clones; 75% to 90% are singletons.

The rearrangement uses TRBV6-1 and TRBJ2-1; TRBD2 matches at 10 bases. The sequence was obtained from a man in his 60s with acute or convalescent COVID-19. Material: peripheral blood. The CDR3 is CASSERRTSGNAEQFF. The CDR3 DNA reads as TGTGCCAGCAGTGAAAGGAGAACTAGCGGGAATGCTGAGCAGTTCTTC.